This record looks at one T cell receptor beta chain sequence and its context. In this sample, this clonotype turned up a few times. Its antigen target is currently unknown. Qualities for individual bases were not recorded, and no much larger clone is one base off. This sample is part of a study of response to subunit inactivated influenza vaccine (dated by TCRdb to the late 2010s). Some background on the complete study: Deep quantitative T cell receptor repertoire profiling was used in the study to track responses to a trivalent subunit inactivated influenza vaccine. The research as a whole found: It was suggested by the authors that each seasonal influenza vaccination may recruit only a limited number of new T cells.

Library preparation used RT-PCR. TCRdb lists the instrument as Illumina HiSeq 2500. The raw public data were reprocessed by TCRdb itself: fastp quality trimming at Q25, MiXCR clonotype calling, in-frame beta chains only. Here each entry gathers all rows of one CDR3 protein and keeps the most common genes and DNA. Counted in this sample were more than 700,000 distinct CDR3 sequences; 21% of them appeared once. Clones ranked in the top ten supply roughly 10% of the sample. V gives up 0 bases and J gives up 3 bases, and the segment between their germline ends measures 6 bases. The CDR3 spans 13 residues, from the cysteine through the phenylalanine. The kept DNA is CDR3 alone, 39 bases in frame from the first base. CDR1 and CDR2 are read off the germline V gene as MNHEY and SVGAGI.

This specimen was PBMCs from blood, taken roughly 5 days after vaccination. This chain joins TRBV6-5 to TRBJ2-7; 5 matching bases give a weak D call of TRBD1. The receptor was isolated from a man aged 45-65 years who received an inactivated influenza vaccine. Donor details come from another sample of the same person, matched by shared clones. The CDR3 protein sequence reads: CASSYSRDYEQYF. The nucleotides read TGTGCCAGCAGTTACTCCAGGGACTACGAGCAGTACTTC.